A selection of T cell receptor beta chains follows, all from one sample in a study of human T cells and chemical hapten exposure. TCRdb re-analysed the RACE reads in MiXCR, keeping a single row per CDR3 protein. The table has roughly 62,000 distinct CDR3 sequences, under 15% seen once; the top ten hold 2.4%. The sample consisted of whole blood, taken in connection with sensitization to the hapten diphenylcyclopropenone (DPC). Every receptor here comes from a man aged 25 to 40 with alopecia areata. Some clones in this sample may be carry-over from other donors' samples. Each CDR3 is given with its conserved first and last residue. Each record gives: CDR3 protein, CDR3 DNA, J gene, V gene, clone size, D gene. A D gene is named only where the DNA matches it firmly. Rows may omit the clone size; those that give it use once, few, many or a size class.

CDR3aa: CASRWTGGTEAFF
CDR3nt: TGTGCCAGCAGGTGGACAGGGGGCACTGAAGCTTTCTTT
j_gene: TRBJ1-1
v_gene: TRBV6-1
abundance: NA
d_gene: TRBD1

CDR3aa: CSATKTGTGGNYGYTF
CDR3nt: TGCAGTGCTACCAAGACCGGGACAGGGGGCAACTATGGCTACACCTTC
j_gene: TRBJ1-2
v_gene: TRBV20-1
abundance: many
d_gene: TRBD1

CDR3aa: CASSYKGTGTYSNQPQHF
CDR3nt: TGTGCCAGCAGTTATAAGGGAACCGGAACTTATAGCAATCAGCCCCAGCATTTT
j_gene: TRBJ1-5
v_gene: TRBV7-2
abundance: NA
d_gene: NA

CDR3aa: CASSYSSGNEQFF
CDR3nt: TGTGCCAGCAGTTACTCGTCGGGCAATGAGCAGTTCTTC
j_gene: TRBJ2-1
v_gene: TRBV6-2/TRBV6-3
abundance: many
d_gene: NA

CDR3aa: CASSQGDGYGYTF
CDR3nt: TGTGCCAGCAGCCAAGGGGACGGCTATGGCTACACCTTC
j_gene: TRBJ1-2
v_gene: TRBV3-1
abundance: many
d_gene: NA

CDR3aa: CTSSSNTDQPQHF
CDR3nt: TGTACCAGCAGCTCCAACACTGATCAGCCCCAGCATTTT
j_gene: TRBJ1-5
v_gene: TRBV7-6
abundance: NA
d_gene: NA

CDR3aa: CASSRTETYEQYF
CDR3nt: TGTGCCAGCAGCCGGACAGAAACCTACGAGCAGTACTTC
j_gene: TRBJ2-7
v_gene: TRBV5-4
abundance: many
d_gene: NA

CDR3aa: CSVGTALIYGYTF
CDR3nt: TGCAGCGTTGGGACAGCGCTAATCTATGGCTACACCTTC
j_gene: TRBJ1-2
v_gene: TRBV29-1
abundance: few
d_gene: NA

CDR3aa: CATLSPWTSGGTDTQYF
CDR3nt: TGTGCCACCCTTTCCCCTTGGACTAGCGGGGGTACAGATACGCAGTATTTT
j_gene: TRBJ2-3
v_gene: TRBV28
abundance: few
d_gene: TRBD2

CDR3aa: CASSPGGVSYNEQFF
CDR3nt: TGTGCCAGCTCACCGGGCGGGGTATCCTACAATGAGCAGTTCTTC
j_gene: TRBJ2-1
v_gene: TRBV18
abundance: few
d_gene: NA

CDR3aa: CASSLEIVGAGTEAFF
CDR3nt: TGTGCCAGCAGCTTAGAGATAGTGGGGGCCGGCACTGAAGCTTTCTTT
j_gene: TRBJ1-1
v_gene: TRBV11-2
abundance: NA
d_gene: NA